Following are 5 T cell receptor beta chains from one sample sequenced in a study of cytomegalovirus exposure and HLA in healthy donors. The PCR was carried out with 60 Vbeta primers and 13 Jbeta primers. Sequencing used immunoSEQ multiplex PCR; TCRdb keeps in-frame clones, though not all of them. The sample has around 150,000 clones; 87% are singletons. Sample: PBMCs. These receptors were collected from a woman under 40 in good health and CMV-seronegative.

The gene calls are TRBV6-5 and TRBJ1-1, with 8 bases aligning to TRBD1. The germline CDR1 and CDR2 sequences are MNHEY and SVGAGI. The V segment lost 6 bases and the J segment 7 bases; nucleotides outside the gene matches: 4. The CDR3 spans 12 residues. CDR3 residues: CASRDRVFEAFF. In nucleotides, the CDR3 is TGTGCCAGCAGGGACAGGGTCTTTGAAGCTTTCTTT.

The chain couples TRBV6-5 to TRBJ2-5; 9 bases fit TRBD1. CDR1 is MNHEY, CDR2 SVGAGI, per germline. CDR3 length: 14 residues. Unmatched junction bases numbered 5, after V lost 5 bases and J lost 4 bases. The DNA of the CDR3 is TGTGCCAGCAGTCGTGGACAGGGGCGAGAGACCCAGTACTTC. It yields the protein CASSRGQGRETQYF.

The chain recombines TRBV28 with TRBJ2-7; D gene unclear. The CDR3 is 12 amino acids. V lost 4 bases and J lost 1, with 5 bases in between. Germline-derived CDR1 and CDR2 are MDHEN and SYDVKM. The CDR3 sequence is CASSYLSYEQYF. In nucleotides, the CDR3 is TGTGCCAGCAGTTATCTGTCCTACGAGCAGTACTTC.

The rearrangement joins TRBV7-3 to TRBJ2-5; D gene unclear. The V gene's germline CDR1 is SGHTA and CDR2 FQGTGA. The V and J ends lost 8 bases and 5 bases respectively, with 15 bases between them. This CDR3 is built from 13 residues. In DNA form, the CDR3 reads TGTGCCAGCTCAAGGAGCCCGGAGGAGACCCAGTACTTC. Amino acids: CASSRSPEETQYF.

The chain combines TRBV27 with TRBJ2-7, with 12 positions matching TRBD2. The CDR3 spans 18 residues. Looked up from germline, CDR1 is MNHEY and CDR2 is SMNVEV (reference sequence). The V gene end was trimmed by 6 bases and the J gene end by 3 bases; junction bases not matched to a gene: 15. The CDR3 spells CASSPRMTSGRIGYEQYF. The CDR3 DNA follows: TGTGCCAGCAGCCCTAGGATGACTAGCGGGAGAATCGGCTACGAGCAGTACTTC.